Shown below are 25 T cell receptor beta chains from a single sample sequenced in a study of T-cell memory formation after mild COVID-19. In TCRdb, the 5' RACE reads were re-called with MiXCR into one record per CDR3 protein. This table has about 470,000 distinct CDR3 sequences, around a sixth appearing once. The sample was PBMCs or a T cell subset sorted from them (not recorded which). Receptors originate from an adult woman who had mild COVID-19 (a few samples of this study predate the infection). Cell type and time point are not known.

This clonotype has only a few counts. The junction shows a germline mismatch at one end, possibly a read error. The rearrangement links TRBV7-9 to TRBJ2-1; 7 nucleotides match TRBD1. The CDR3 is 15 amino acids. CDR1 is SEHNR, CDR2 FQNEAQ, per germline (reference sequence). The CDR3 is CASSIAKGQPNEQFF. For the CDR3, the DNA is TGTGCCAGCAGCATAGCCAAGGGACAGCCCAATGAGCAGTTCTTC.

This clonotype was detected only a few times. The chain recombines TRBV6-2 or TRBV6-3 with TRBJ2-2; tentatively, D is TRBD2 (5 bases). The CDR3 contains 15 residues. With 8 bases removed from V and 1 base from J, the gap between germline ends came to 14 bases. Germline CDR1 and CDR2: MNHEY and SVGEGT. The CDR3 protein is CASEPWRVNTGELFF. The CDR3, as DNA: TGTGCCAGCGAACCATGGCGGGTGAACACCGGGGAGCTGTTTTTT.

J is TRBJ2-7 and V is TRBV5-6; D not resolved. V lost 0 bases to trimming and J lost 4 bases, with 11 bases between them. The V gene's germline CDR1 is SGHDT and CDR2 YYEEEE. This CDR3 has 14 residues. The CDR3 spells CASSLVTHHYEQYF. CDR3 nucleotides: TGTGCCAGCAGCTTGGTGACTCATCATTACGAGCAGTACTTC. The variable domain in full, completed from reference TRBV5-6 and TRBJ2-7, reads DAGVTQSPTHLIKTRGQQVTLRCSPKSGHDTVSWYQQALGQGPQFIFQYYEEEERQRGNFPDRFSGHQFPNYSSELNVNALLLGDSALYLCASSLVTHHYEQYFGPGTRLTVT.

This clonotype was detected a few times. The chain uses TRBV12-3 or TRBV12-4 and TRBJ1-6; D may be TRBD1 (6 bases). Trimming removed 6 bases at V and 3 bases at J, with 12 bases between. This CDR3 has 15 amino acids. Written as DNA, the CDR3 is TGTGCCAGCAGCAGGGGAAGTGGCTATAATTCACCCCTCCACTTT. It encodes CASSRGSGYNSPLHF.

The chain combines TRBV9 with TRBJ2-1; 16 bases are shared with TRBD2. Germline V gene lookup returns CDR1 SGDLS and CDR2 YYNGEE. Losses at the gene ends were 3 bases for V and 0 bases for J; bases not matched to a gene: 15. The CDR3 is 22 amino acids. CDR3 bases: TGTGCCAGCAGCGCAAAACAGAAGGGACTAGCGGGAGGGCCCCGCTCCTACAATGAGCAGTTCTTC. It is translated as CASSAKQKGLAGGPRSYNEQFF. Variable domain in full (rest from reference TRBV9 and TRBJ2-1): DSGVTQTPKHLITATGQRVTLRCSPRSGDLSVYWYQQSLDQGLQFLIQYYNGEERAKGNILERFSAQQFPDLHSELNLSSLELGDSALYFCASSAKQKGLAGGPRSYNEQFFGPGTRLTVL.

In DNA form, the CDR3 reads TGTGCCACCCAGGACAGGGGGGTCTTGAGAAACTACGAGCAGTACTTC. Translating gives CATQDRGVLRNYEQYF. V and J are TRBV10-3 and TRBJ2-7; 10 bases fit TRBD1. There are 16 residues in the CDR3. With V trimmed by 10 bases and J by 3 bases, 15 bases remained unmatched. The germline V gene has CDR1 ENHRY and CDR2 SYGVKD.

The chain has TRBV9 and TRBJ2-2; tentative D call: TRBD2 (5 bases). From germline, CDR1 is SGDLS and CDR2 YYNGEE. The CDR3 has 15 amino acids. The V gene lost 0 bases and the J gene lost 1 base, with 7 bases spanning the gap. DNA of the CDR3: TGTGCCAGCAGCGTAGGTGGAGGGAACACCGGGGAGCTGTTTTTT. This encodes CASSVGGGNTGELFF.

The rearrangement uses TRBV15 and TRBJ1-2; a weak D match, TRBD1 (5 bases). The V end lost 4 bases, the J end lost 4 bases, and 10 bases lay between the germline ends. This CDR3 comprises 13 residues. Per the germline V gene, CDR1 is LNHNV and CDR2 is YYDKDF (reference sequence). The DNA of the CDR3 is TGTGCCACCAGCACTCCGGGGCGCTATGGCTACACCTTC. It specifies CATSTPGRYGYTF.

V and J are TRBV7-2 and TRBJ2-5; D might be TRBD2 (7 bases). The CDR3 is 14 amino acids. V was pared by 1 base and J by 7 bases, with 13 bases between. Germline V gene sequence: CDR1 SGHTA, CDR2 FQGNSA. CDR3 bases: TGTGCCAGCAGCTTAGTCGGGGGGCGGGTGACCCAGTACTTC. This encodes CASSLVGGRVTQYF.

This clonotype was observed a few times. The chain couples TRBV7-3 to TRBJ2-6, with a tentative D call TRBD1 (6 bases). V was shortened by 1 base and J by 0 bases, with 19 bases between the two germline ends. The germline V gene encodes CDR1 SGHTA and CDR2 FQGTGA. The CDR3 loop spans 20 amino acids. CDR3 nucleotides: TGTGCCAGCAGCTTAAGGCGTGGGGGCGCAGGAGACTCTGGGGCCAACGTCCTGACTTTC. This translates into CASSLRRGGAGDSGANVLTF.

The rearrangement links TRBV7-9 to TRBJ1-1, with unresolved D. Germline V gives CDR1 SEHNR, CDR2 FQNEAQ (reference sequence). The CDR3 length is 14 residues. V was pared by 0 bases and J by 2 bases, with 7 bases between. The CDR3 loop reads CASSLASINTEAFF. In DNA form, the CDR3 reads TGTGCCAGCAGCTTAGCCAGCATTAACACTGAAGCTTTCTTT.

This sequence joins TRBV12-3 or TRBV12-4 and TRBJ2-1; tentatively, D is TRBD1 (5 bases). V lost 4 bases and J lost 0, with 19 bases in between. CDR3 length: 18 residues. The CDR3 DNA reads TGTGCCAGCAGTTCTGGAATCTGGGGCAGAAGCTCCTACAATGAGCAGTTCTTC. This codes for CASSSGIWGRSSYNEQFF.

The genes are TRBV10-3 and TRBJ1-1; D is undetermined. Per germline, CDR1 ENHRY and CDR2 SYGVKD. There are 16 residues in the CDR3. The ends were cut back, 2 bases at V and 0 bases at J, with 13 bases in the middle. The CDR3: CAISEPRSSMNTEAFF. The DNA for the CDR3 is TGTGCCATCAGTGAGCCCCGAAGTTCGATGAACACTGAAGCTTTCTTT.

This clonotype came up a few times. This chain uses TRBV29-1 with TRBJ1-1, with a possible D match to TRBD1 (6 bases). The germline V gene encodes CDR1 SQVTM and CDR2 ANQGSEA. Trimming pared 7 bases from V and 2 bases from J, leaving 14 bases between. This CDR3 spans 13 amino acids. The CDR3 loop reads CSAIWDINTEAFF. CDR3 DNA sequence: TGCAGCGCCATATGGGACATCAACACTGAAGCTTTCTTT.

The genes are TRBV5-1 and TRBJ2-1, with 9 bases aligning to TRBD1. Germline CDR1 and CDR2: SGHRS and YFSETQ. The CDR3 is 14 amino acids. The V segment lost 3 bases and the J segment 7 bases; nucleotides outside the gene matches: 5. CDR3 sequence reads: CASSSGTGQNEQFF. In nucleotides, the CDR3 is TGCGCCAGCAGCTCGGGGACAGGGCAAAATGAGCAGTTCTTC.

The rearrangement links TRBV3-1 to TRBJ1-2; TRBD1 matches at 7 bases. The trim removed 6 bases at V and 6 bases at J, leaving 7 bases unmatched. Germline values: CDR1 LGHDT, CDR2 YNNKEL (reference sequence). This CDR3 is 13 amino acids long. CDR3 residues: CASSRQQGNGYTF. In DNA form, the CDR3 reads TGTGCCAGCAGTCGTCAACAGGGGAATGGCTACACCTTC.

The sample holds a few counts of this clonotype. V and J are TRBV20-1 and TRBJ2-2; 8 bases line up with TRBD1. The V gene's germline CDR1 is DFQATT and CDR2 SNEGSKA (reference sequence). There are 14 residues in the CDR3. The trim removed 2 bases at V and 5 bases at J, leaving 4 bases unmatched. CDR3 loop: CSARRQGATGELFF. CDR3 nucleotides: TGCAGTGCTAGAAGGCAGGGGGCGACCGGGGAGCTGTTTTTT.

The sample holds a few counts of this clonotype. The rearrangement links TRBV7-6 to TRBJ1-5; D is ambiguous. Trimming stripped 5 bases from V and 3 bases from J, with 17 bases between. The CDR3 extends over 16 amino acids. CDR1 SGHVS and CDR2 FNYEAQ come from the germline V gene. In DNA, the CDR3 is TGTGCCAGCAGCCGCGACCCGGAACATAACAATCAGCCCCAGCATTTT. It yields the protein CASSRDPEHNNQPQHF. Full variable domain (rest looked up from reference TRBV7-6 and TRBJ1-5): GAGVSQSPRYKVTKRGQDVALRCDPISGHVSLYWYRQALGQGPEFLTYFNYEAQQDKSGLPNDRFSAERPEGSISTLTIQRTEQRDSAMYRCASSRDPEHNNQPQHFGDGTRLSIL.

The chain carries TRBV24-1 and TRBJ2-3, with unresolved D. Looked up from germline, CDR1 is KGHDR and CDR2 is SFDVKD. The V and J ends lost 4 bases and 8 bases respectively, with 9 bases between them. The CDR3 loop spans 12 amino acids. The CDR3 spells CATSDPTTTQYF. The DNA for the CDR3 is TGTGCCACCAGTGACCCGACAACTACGCAGTATTTT.

This chain links TRBV3-1 with TRBJ1-2; possibly TRBD1 for D (6 bases). Trimming removed 2 bases at V and 8 bases at J, with 9 bases between. This CDR3 is 12 amino acids long. Germline V CDR1 and CDR2: LGHDT, YNNKEL (reference sequence). In DNA, the CDR3 is TGTGCCAGCAGCCAACGGACAGAGGGCTACACCTTC. This sequence encodes CASSQRTEGYTF.

This chain links TRBV6-5 with TRBJ1-2; weak D call: TRBD1 (5 bases). Trimming shortened V by 0 bases and J by 6 bases, and 14 bases separated the two germline ends. Germline CDR1 MNHEY, CDR2 SVGAGI. CDR3 length: 15 amino acids. The CDR3 DNA reads as TGTGCCAGCAGTTACTCGAGGATACAGGCGAATGGCTACACCTTC. Translated, it gives CASSYSRIQANGYTF.

This chain links TRBV24-1 with TRBJ2-1, with TRBD2 matching 14 bases. V lost 6 bases, J lost 3 bases, and 6 bases stayed unmatched. The CDR3 runs 17 residues. The V gene's germline CDR1 is KGHDR and CDR2 SFDVKD. The CDR3 is CATSQGTSGSFYNEQFF. CDR3 DNA sequence: TGTGCCACCAGTCAGGGGACTAGCGGGAGCTTCTACAATGAGCAGTTCTTC.

This clonotype occurred many times. V gene TRBV7-8 combines with J gene TRBJ2-1; maybe TRBD2 (6 bases). The CDR3 spans 16 residues. Germline V lookup: CDR1 SGHVS, CDR2 FQNEAQ. Trimming left V 5 bases short and J 3 bases short, with 17 bases between. Written as DNA, the CDR3 is TGTGCCAGCAGCCTCCCGGAGGGGAATAACTACAATGAGCAGTTCTTC. It is translated as CASSLPEGNNYNEQFF.

The sample holds a few counts of this clonotype. The chain employs TRBV20-1 and TRBJ2-2; 7 bases match TRBD1. Germline loops: CDR1 DFQATT, CDR2 SNEGSKA (reference sequence). The CDR3 covers 15 residues. Trimming at V came to 5 bases and at J to 1 base, leaving 7 bases not matched to a gene. The CDR3 is CSAYRQGLNTGELFF. The CDR3 DNA reads as TGCAGTGCTTATAGACAGGGCCTGAACACCGGGGAGCTGTTTTTT.

A few counts support this clonotype. The chain uses TRBV11-3 and TRBJ2-5; possible D gene TRBD2, 6 bases. Looked up from germline, CDR1 is SGHNT and CDR2 is YENEEA. V lost 4 bases and J lost 4, with 13 bases in between. The CDR3 is 14 amino acids. The CDR3 here is CASSSARGGETQYF. The CDR3 coding sequence is TGTGCCAGCAGCTCCGCACGGGGAGGAGAGACCCAGTACTTC.